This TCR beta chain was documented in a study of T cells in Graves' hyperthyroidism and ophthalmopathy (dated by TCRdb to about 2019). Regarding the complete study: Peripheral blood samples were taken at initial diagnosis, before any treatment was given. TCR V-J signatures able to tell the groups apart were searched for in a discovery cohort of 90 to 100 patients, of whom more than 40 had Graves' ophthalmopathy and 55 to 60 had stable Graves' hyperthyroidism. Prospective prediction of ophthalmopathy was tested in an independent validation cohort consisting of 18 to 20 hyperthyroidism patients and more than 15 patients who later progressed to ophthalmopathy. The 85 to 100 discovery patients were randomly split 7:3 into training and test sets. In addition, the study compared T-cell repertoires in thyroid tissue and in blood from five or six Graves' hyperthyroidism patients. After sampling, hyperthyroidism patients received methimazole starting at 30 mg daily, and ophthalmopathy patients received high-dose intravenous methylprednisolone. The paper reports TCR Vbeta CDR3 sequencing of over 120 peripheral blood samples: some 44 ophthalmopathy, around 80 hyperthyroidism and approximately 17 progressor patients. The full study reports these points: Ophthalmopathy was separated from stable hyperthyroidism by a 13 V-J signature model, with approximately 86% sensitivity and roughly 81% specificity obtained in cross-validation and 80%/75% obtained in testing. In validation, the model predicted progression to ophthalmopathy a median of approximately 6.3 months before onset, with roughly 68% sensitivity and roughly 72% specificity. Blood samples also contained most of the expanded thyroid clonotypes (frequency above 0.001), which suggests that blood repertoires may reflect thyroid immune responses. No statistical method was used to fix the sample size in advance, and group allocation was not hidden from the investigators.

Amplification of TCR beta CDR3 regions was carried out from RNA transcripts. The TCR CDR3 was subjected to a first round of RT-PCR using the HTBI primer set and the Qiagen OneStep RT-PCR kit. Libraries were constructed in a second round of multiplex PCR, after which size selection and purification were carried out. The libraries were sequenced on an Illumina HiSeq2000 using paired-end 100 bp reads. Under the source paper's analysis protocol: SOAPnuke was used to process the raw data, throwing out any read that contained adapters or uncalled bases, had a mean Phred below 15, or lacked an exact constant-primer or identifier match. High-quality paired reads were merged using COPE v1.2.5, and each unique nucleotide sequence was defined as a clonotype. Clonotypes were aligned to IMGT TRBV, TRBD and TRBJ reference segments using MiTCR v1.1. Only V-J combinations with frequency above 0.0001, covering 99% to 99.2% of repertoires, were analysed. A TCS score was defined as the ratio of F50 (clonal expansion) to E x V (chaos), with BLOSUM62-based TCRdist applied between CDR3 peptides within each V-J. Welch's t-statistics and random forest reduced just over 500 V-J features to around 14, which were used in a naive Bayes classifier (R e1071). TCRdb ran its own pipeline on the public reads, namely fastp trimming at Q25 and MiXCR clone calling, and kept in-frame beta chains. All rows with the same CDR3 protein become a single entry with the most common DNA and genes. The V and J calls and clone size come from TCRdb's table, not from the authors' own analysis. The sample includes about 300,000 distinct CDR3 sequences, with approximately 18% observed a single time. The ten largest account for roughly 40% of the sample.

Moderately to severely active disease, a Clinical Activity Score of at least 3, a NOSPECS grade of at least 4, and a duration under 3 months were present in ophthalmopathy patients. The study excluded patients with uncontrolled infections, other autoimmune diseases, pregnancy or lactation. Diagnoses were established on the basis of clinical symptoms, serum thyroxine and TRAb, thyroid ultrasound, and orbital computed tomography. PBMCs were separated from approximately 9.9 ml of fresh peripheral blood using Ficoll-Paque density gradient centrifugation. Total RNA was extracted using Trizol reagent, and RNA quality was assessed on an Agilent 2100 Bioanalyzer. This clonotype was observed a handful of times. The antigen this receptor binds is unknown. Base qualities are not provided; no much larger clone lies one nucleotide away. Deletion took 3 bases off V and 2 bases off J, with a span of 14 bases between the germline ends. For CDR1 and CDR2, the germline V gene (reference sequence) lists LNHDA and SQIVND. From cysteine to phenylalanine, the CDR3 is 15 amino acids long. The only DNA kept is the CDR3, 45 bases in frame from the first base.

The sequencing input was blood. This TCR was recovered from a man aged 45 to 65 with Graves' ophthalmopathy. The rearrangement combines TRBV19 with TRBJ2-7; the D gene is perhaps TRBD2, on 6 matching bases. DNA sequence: TGTGCCAGTAGTATTGGGCCCGGGGGAACCTACGAGCAGTACTTC. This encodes CASSIGPGGTYEQYF.